These T cell receptor beta chains were read from a single sample in a study of T cells in Graves' hyperthyroidism and ophthalmopathy. TCRdb reanalysed the multiplex PCR reads using MiXCR and keeps one entry per CDR3 protein. The data contain approximately 600,000 distinct CDR3 sequences, about 14% of them singletons. Sequences were obtained from blood. Receptors originate from a woman between 18 and 30 years old with Graves' ophthalmopathy. The CDR3 runs from the conserved cysteine through the conserved F or W.

V,CDR3
TRBV3-1,CASSQTSGRSAGELFF
TRBV20-1,CSASFGLGIKETQYF
TRBV5-1,CASSTGTGGTETQYF
TRBV20-1,CSARDHFVARYYGYTF
TRBV20-1,CSARDQLSDTQYF
TRBV24-1,CATSDPDRGRETQYF
TRBV29-1,CSVGRGRETQYF
TRBV28,CASSLGTTEAFF
TRBV19,CASSIYISYEQYF
TRBV3-1,CASSQDRTSGSISYNEQFF
TRBV4-2,CASSQDWGGGEQYF
TRBV29-1,CSVEDTREDNEQFF
TRBV7-8,CASSLARVPKNIQYF
TRBV7-7,CASSLAEGVSGANVLTF
TRBV12-3/TRBV12-4,CASSFGDRGRDEQFF
TRBV29-1,CSVAGWGQGRTGELFF
TRBV19,CASSIVGQGGNIQYF
TRBV15,CATSSDSGNTIYF
TRBV6-1,CASSPDNNEQFF
TRBV12-5,CASGLGRGRTPGQRSPLHF